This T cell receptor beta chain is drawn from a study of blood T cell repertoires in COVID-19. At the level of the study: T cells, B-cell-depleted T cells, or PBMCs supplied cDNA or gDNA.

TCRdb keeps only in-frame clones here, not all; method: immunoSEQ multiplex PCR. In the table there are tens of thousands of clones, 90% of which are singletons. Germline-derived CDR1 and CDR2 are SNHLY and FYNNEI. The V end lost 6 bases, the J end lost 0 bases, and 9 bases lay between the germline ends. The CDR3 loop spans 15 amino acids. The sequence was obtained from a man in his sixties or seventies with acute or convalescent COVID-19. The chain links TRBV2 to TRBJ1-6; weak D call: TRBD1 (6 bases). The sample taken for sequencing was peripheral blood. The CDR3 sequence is CASSRDNSYNSPLHF. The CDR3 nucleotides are TGTGCCAGCAGCCGGGACAACTCCTATAATTCACCCCTCCACTTT.